Listed here are 13 T cell receptor beta chains from one sample, sequenced in a study of shared clonotypes between healthy human individuals. Clones were sequenced by immunoSEQ multiplex PCR, and TCRdb holds only the in-frame ones, with some missing. The repertoire holds over a million clones, with roughly 95% as singletons. The sequenced material came from naive CD4+ T cells sorted from blood. Subset here: CD45RA+ positively selected. These receptors came from a young man in good health.

The rearrangement links TRBV7-9 to TRBJ2-1; 9 nucleotides agree with TRBD2. This CDR3 has 16 residues. CDR1 and CDR2 from the germline V gene are SEHNR and FQNEAQ (reference sequence). V shed 1 base and J 5 bases; nucleotides not matched to a gene: 6. The CDR3 DNA is TGTGCCAGCAGCTTAGTATCCGGGACTAGCCACAATGAGCAGTTCTTC. Its translation: CASSLVSGTSHNEQFF. Based on the CDR3 plus reference TRBV7-9 and TRBJ2-1, the full variable domain is DTGVSQNPRHKITKRGQNVTFRCDPISEHNRLYWYRQTLGQGPEFLTYFQNEAQLEKSRLLSDRFSAERPKGSFSTLEIQRTEQGDSAMYLCASSLVSGTSHNEQFFGPGTRLTVL.

The chain recombines TRBV10-3 with TRBJ2-7; 7 bases are a match to TRBD1. Germline V gene lookup returns CDR1 ENHRY and CDR2 SYGVKD. V trimming: 6 bases; J trimming: 5 bases; junction bases outside the gene matches: 10. The length of the CDR3 is 14 residues. The CDR3 loop reads CAIRTDRAFDEQYF. As DNA, the CDR3 is TGTGCCATCAGGACCGACAGGGCGTTTGACGAGCAGTACTTC.

V usage is TRBV18 and J usage is TRBJ1-5; 12 nucleotides line up with TRBD1. CDR1 KGHSH and CDR2 LQKENI come from the germline V gene. The CDR3 is made up of 16 amino acids. V lost 3 bases to trimming and J lost 6 bases; unmatched junction nucleotides: 6. CDR3 sequence (DNA): TGTGCCAGCTCACCCCAGGGACAGGGGGCTGGTCAGCCCCAGCATTTT. This gives the protein CASSPQGQGAGQPQHF.

The CDR3 bases are TGTGCCAGCACCCCAGCGGGAGCTGGTCACATTCAGTACTTC. Its protein is CASTPAGAGHIQYF. This rearrangement joins TRBV27 to TRBJ2-4; TRBD2 matches 8 bases. V lost 7 bases and J lost 8; bases outside the gene matches: 10. Germline loops: CDR1 MNHEY, CDR2 SMNVEV (reference sequence). This CDR3 is 14 amino acids long.

The rearrangement links TRBV27 to TRBJ1-1; D may be TRBD1 (6 bases). CDR3 length equals 14 residues. Germline-derived CDR1 and CDR2 are MNHEY and SMNVEV (reference sequence). V shed 8 bases and J shed 1 base, with 14 bases lying between them. The DNA for the CDR3 is TGTGCCAGCGCACAGACAGGACCGAACACTGAAGCTTTCTTT. This sequence encodes CASAQTGPNTEAFF.

The J gene is TRBJ2-7, the V gene TRBV2; 7 bases are a match to TRBD2. Germline values: CDR1 SNHLY, CDR2 FYNNEI. V lost 7 bases, J lost 3 bases, and 6 bases stayed unmatched. This CDR3 is 13 amino acids long. The CDR3 sequence is CASKESGIYEQYF. Written as DNA, the CDR3 is TGTGCCAGCAAAGAGAGCGGGATCTACGAGCAGTACTTC.

The V call is TRBV4-3, the J call TRBJ2-7; D is possibly TRBD2 (5 bases). Looked up from germline, CDR1 is LGHNA and CDR2 is YSLEER. Trimming removed 1 base at V and 6 bases at J, with 13 bases between. CDR3 size: 14 residues. As DNA, the CDR3 is TGCGCCAGCAGCCAAGGGGGTCTAGCTCGCGAGCAGTACTTC. Amino acids: CASSQGGLAREQYF.

The chain links TRBV4-2 to TRBJ2-7, with D perhaps TRBD2 (5 bases). The CDR3 runs 15 residues. Germline V lookup: CDR1 LGHNA, CDR2 YNFKEQ. Trimming cost V 4 bases and J 5 bases, with 18 bases left between them. The chain's CDR3 is CASSLTRSPIHEQYF. The CDR3 DNA sequence: TGTGCCAGCAGCCTAACTAGATCCCCAATCCACGAGCAGTACTTC.

The gene calls are TRBV28 and TRBJ1-2; possibly TRBD1 for D (6 bases). V lost 4 bases and J lost 4, with 19 bases in between. This CDR3 contains 16 residues. Germline CDR1 and CDR2: MDHEN and SYDVKM. The CDR3 sequence: CASSSPGTIPVYGYTF. CDR3 DNA sequence: TGTGCCAGCAGTTCTCCCGGGACAATTCCTGTCTATGGCTACACCTTC.

This clone came up once. The chain links TRBV11-3 to TRBJ2-5; 7 bases agree with TRBD1. The CDR3 contains 14 residues. Germline trimming cut 5 bases from V and 0 bases from J; bases unmatched to any gene: 3. The germline gives CDR1 SGHNT, CDR2 YENEEA. CDR3 sequence: CASSPTGNQETQYF. The CDR3 region has the DNA TGTGCCAGCAGCCCGACAGGGAACCAAGAGACCCAGTACTTC.

The CDR3 loop reads CASSPNRVGVSGNTIYF. The CDR3, as DNA: TGTGCCAGCTCACCAAACAGGGTGGGAGTCTCTGGAAACACCATATATTTT. The chain uses TRBV18 and TRBJ1-3, with D perhaps matching TRBD1 (6 bases). This CDR3 comprises 17 residues. Germline-derived CDR1 and CDR2 are KGHSH and LQKENI. V was cut by 2 bases and J by 0 bases, with 14 bases left in between.

This sequence joins TRBV7-8 and TRBJ2-2; TRBD1 matches 10 bases. The V and J ends lost 1 base and 3 bases, in that order; junction bases with no gene match: 5. The CDR3 sequence is 17 residues long. The germline gives CDR1 SGHVS, CDR2 FQNEAQ. The chain's CDR3 is CASSLVGTGVDTGELFF. CDR3 sequence (DNA): TGTGCCAGCAGCTTAGTTGGGACAGGGGTGGACACCGGGGAGCTGTTTTTT.

This chain joins TRBV5-1 and TRBJ2-3, with 9 nucleotides matching TRBD1. V was clipped by 3 bases and J by 5 bases; unmatched bases: 7. Germline CDR1 SGHRS, CDR2 YFSETQ. The CDR3 covers 15 residues. This chain's CDR3 is CASSSGTGIIDTQYF. CDR3 DNA: TGCGCCAGCAGCTCTGGGACAGGGATTATAGATACGCAGTATTTT.